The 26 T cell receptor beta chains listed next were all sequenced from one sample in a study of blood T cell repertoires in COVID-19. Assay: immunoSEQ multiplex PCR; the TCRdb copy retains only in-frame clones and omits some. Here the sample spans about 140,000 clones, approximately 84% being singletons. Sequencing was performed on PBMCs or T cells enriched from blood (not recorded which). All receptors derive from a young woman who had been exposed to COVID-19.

The CDR3 here is CASSGQANTEAFF. The CDR3 DNA is TGTGCCAGCAGCGGACAGGCGAACACTGAAGCTTTCTTT. The rearrangement uses TRBV7-9 and TRBJ1-1; 7 nucleotides align to TRBD1. Germline CDR1 and CDR2: SEHNR and FQNEAQ (reference sequence). This CDR3 has 13 residues. V lost 5 bases, J lost 1 base, and 1 base stayed unmatched. The whole variable domain, filled in from reference TRBV7-9 and TRBJ1-1, reads DTGVSQNPRHKITKRGQNVTFRCDPISEHNRLYWYRQTLGQGPEFLTYFQNEAQLEKSRLLSDRFSAERPKGSFSTLEIQRTEQGDSAMYLCASSGQANTEAFFGQGTRLTVV.

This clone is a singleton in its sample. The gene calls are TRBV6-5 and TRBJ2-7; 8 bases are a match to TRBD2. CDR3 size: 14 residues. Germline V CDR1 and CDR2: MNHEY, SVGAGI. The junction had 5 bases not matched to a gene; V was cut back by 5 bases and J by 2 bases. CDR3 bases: TGTGCCAGCAGTCGACTAGCGACAACCTACGAGCAGTACTTC. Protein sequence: CASSRLATTYEQYF.

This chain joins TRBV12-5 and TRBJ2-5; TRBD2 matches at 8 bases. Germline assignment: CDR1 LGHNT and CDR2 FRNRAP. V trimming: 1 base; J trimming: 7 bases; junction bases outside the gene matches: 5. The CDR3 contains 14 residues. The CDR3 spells CASGLGTSWGTQYF. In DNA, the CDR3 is TGTGCTAGTGGTTTGGGGACTAGCTGGGGGACCCAGTACTTC.

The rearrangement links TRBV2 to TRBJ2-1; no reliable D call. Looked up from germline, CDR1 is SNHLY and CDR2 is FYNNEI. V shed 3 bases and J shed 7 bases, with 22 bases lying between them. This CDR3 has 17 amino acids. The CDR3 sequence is CASSDVGSLISENEQFF. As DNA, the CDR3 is TGTGCCAGCAGTGACGTGGGTAGCCTGATTTCCGAAAATGAGCAGTTCTTC.

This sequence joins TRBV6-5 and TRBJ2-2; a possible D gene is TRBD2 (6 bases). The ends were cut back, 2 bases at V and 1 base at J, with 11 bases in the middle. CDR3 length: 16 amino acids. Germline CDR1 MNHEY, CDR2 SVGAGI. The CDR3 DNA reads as TGTGCCAGCAGTTACGGAGGGAACCTGAACACCGGGGAGCTGTTTTTT. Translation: CASSYGGNLNTGELFF.

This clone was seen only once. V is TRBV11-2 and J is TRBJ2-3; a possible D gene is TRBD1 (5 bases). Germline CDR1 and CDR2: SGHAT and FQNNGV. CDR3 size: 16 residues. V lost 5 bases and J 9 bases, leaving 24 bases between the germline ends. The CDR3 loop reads CASSPRTRYTMGTQYF. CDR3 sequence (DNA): TGTGCCAGCAGCCCTCGGACAAGGTATACGATGGGGACGCAGTATTTT.

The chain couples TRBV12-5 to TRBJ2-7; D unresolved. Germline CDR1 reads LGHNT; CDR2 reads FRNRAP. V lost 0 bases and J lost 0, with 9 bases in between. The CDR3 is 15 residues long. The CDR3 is CASGLVLPSSYEQYF. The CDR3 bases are TGTGCTAGTGGTTTGGTACTCCCTAGCTCCTACGAGCAGTACTTC.

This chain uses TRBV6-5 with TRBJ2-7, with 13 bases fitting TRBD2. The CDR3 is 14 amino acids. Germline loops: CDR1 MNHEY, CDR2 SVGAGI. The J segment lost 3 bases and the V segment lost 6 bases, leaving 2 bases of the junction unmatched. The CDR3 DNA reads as TGTGCCAGCAGGGGGACTAGCGGGATCTACGAGCAGTACTTC. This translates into CASRGTSGIYEQYF.

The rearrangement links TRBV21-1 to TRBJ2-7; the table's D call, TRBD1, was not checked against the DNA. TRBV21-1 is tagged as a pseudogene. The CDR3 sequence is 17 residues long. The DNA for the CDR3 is TGTGCCAGCAGCAAAGTTGACTGGGACAGGGGAAGCGACGAGCAGTACTTC. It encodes CASSKVDWDRGSDEQYF.

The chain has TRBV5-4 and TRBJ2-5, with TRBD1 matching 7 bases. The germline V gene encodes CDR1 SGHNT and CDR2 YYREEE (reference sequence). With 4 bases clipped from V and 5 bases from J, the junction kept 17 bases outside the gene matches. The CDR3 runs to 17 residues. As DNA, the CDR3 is TGTGCCAGCAGCGACACCAAGACTGCAGGGGGATACGAGACCCAGTACTTC. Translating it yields CASSDTKTAGGYETQYF.

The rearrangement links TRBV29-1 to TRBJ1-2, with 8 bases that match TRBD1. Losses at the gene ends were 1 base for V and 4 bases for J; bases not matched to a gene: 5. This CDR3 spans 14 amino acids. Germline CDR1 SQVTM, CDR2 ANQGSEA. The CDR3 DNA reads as TGCAGCGTTGAAGGCAGGGGGCTTGGCTATGGCTACACCTTC. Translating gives CSVEGRGLGYGYTF.

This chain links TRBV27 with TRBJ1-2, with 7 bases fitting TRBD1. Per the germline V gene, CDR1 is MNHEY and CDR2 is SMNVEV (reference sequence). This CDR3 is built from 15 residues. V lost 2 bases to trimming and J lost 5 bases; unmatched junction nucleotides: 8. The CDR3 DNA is TGTGCCAGCAGTTTAACCTGGACAGGTTCTTATGGCTACACCTTC. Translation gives CASSLTWTGSYGYTF.

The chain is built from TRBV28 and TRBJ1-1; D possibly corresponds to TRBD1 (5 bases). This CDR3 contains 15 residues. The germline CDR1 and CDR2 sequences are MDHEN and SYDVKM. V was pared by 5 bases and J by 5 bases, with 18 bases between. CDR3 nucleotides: TGTGCCAGCAGTCCTGGTGGGGCCGCGGTAACTGAAGCTTTCTTT. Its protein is CASSPGGAAVTEAFF.

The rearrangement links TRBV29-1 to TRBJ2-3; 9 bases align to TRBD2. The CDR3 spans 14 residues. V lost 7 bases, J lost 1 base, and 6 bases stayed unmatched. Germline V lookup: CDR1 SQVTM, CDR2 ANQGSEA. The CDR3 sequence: CSAPTSGRTDTQYF. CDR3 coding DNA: TGCAGCGCCCCAACTAGCGGGCGCACAGATACGCAGTATTTT.

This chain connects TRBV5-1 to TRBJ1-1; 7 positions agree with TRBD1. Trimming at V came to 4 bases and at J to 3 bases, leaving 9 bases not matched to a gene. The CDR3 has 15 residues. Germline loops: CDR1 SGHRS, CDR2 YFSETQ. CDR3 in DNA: TGCGCCAGCAGCGTAATAAAGGGACAGTACACTGAAGCTTTCTTT. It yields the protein CASSVIKGQYTEAFF.

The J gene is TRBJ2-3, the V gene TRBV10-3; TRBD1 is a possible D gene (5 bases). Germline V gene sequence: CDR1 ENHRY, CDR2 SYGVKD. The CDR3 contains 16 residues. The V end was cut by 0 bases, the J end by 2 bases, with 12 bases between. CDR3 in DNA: TGTGCCATCAGTGAGTCGAATTCAGGGCTCACAGATACGCAGTATTTT. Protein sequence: CAISESNSGLTDTQYF.

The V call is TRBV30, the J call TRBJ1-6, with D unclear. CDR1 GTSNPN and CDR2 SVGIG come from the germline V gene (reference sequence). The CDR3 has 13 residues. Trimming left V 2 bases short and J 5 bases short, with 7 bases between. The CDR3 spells CAWSPRDNSPLHF. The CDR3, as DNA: TGTGCCTGGAGTCCCCGGGATAATTCACCCCTCCACTTT.

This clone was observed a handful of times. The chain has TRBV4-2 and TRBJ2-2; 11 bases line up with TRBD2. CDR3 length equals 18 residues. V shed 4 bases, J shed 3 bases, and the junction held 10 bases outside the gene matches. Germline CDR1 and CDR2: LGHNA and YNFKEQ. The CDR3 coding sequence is TGTGCCAGCAGCCCAACCTTCACTAGCGGGAGTTACACCGGGGAGCTGTTTTTT. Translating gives CASSPTFTSGSYTGELFF.

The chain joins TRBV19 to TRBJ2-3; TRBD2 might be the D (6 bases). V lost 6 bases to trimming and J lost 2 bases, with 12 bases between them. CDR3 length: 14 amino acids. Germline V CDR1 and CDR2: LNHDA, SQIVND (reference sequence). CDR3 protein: CASRLTRYTDTQYF. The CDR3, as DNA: TGTGCCAGTAGGTTGACTAGATACACAGATACGCAGTATTTT.

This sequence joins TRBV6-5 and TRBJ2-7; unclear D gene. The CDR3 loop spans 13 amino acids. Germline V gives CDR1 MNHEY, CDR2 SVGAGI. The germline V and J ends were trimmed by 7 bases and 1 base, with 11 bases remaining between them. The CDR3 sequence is CASKTGLSYEQYF. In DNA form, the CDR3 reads TGTGCCAGCAAGACGGGTTTATCCTACGAGCAGTACTTC.

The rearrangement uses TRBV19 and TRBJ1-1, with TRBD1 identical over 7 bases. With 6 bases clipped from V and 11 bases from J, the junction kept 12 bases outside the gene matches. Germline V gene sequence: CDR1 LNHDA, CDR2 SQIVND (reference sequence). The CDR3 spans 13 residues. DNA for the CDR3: TGTGCCAGTAGGACGACGACAGGGTCGGATGCTTTCTTT. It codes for CASRTTTGSDAFF.

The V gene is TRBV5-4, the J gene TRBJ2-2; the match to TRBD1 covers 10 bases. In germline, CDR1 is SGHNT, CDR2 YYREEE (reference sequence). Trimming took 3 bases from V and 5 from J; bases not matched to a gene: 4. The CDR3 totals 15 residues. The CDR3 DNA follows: TGTGCCAGCAGCTCCCGGGACAGGGGAACCGGGGAGCTGTTTTTT. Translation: CASSSRDRGTGELFF.

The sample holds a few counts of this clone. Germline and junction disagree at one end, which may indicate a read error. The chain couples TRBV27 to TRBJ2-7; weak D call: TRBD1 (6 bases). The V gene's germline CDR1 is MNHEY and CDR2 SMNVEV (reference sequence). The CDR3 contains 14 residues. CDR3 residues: CASSLSRQGYGQYF. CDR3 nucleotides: TGTGCCAGCAGTTTAAGTCGTCAGGGGTACGGGCAGTACTTC.

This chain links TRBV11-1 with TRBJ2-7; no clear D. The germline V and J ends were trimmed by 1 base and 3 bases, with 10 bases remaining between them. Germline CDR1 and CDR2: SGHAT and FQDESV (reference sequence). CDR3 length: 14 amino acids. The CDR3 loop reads CASSLEGDIYEQYF. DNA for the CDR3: TGTGCCAGCAGCTTAGAAGGCGACATCTACGAGCAGTACTTC. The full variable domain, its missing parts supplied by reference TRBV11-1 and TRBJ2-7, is EAEVAQSPRYKITEKSQAVAFWCDPISGHATLYWYRQILGQGPELLVQFQDESVVDDSQLPKDRFSAERLKGVDSTLKIQPAELGDSAMYLCASSLEGDIYEQYFGPGTRLTVT.

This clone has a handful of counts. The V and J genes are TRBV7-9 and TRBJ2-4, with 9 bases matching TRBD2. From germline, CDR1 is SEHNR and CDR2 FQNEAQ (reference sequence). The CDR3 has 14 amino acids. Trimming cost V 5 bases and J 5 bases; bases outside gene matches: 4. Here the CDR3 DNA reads TGTGCCAGCAGCATCCGGACTAGCGAAAACATTCAGTACTTC. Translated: CASSIRTSENIQYF.

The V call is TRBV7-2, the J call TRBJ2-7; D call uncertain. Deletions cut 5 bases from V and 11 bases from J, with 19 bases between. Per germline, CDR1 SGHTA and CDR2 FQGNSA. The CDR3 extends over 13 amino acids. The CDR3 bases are TGTGCCAGCAGCCCCCAAACCAGGTTGGCGAAGTACTTC. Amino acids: CASSPQTRLAKYF. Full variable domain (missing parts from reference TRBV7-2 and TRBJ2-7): GAGVSQSPSNKVTEKGKDVELRCDPISGHTALYWYRQSLGQGLEFLIYFQGNSAPDKSGLPSDRFSAERTGGSVSTLTIQRTQQEDSAVYLCASSPQTRLAKYFGPGTRLTVT.